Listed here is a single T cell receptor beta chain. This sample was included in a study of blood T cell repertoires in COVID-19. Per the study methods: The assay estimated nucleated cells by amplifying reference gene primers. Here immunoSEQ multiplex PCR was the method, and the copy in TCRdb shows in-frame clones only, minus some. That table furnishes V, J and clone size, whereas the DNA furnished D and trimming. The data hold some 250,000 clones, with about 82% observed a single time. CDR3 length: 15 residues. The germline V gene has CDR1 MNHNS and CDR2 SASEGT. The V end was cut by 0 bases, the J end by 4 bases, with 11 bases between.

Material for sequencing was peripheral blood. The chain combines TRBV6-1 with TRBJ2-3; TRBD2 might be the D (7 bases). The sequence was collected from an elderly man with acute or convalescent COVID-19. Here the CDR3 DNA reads TGTGCCAGCAGTGAAGCGGGGGGGCCCGCAGATACGCAGTATTTT. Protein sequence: CASSEAGGPADTQYF.